This TCR beta chain was profiled in a study of T cell repertoires in cytomegalovirus infection (dated by TCRdb to between 2017 and 2020). The study in broad terms: Recently identified HLA-C-restricted CMV epitopes, whose presentation resists viral immunomodulation, were targeted by peptide stimulations together with well-studied HLA-B-restricted epitopes. Donor HLA type was relevant to the analysis, because carriage of CMV infection together with the matching HLA type was indicated by public TCR beta signatures.

The reads were generated on an Illumina HiSeq 1500. Through fastp at Q25 and MiXCR, TCRdb rebuilt clones from the public reads, retaining in-frame beta chains. Rows merge per CDR3 protein into single entries with the most common DNA and genes. The sample yields approximately 83,000 distinct CDR3 sequences; roughly a quarter were counted once. The ten largest clones represent around 50% of the sample. V was cut back by 4 bases and J by 8 bases, leaving a gap of 17 bases between them. Inclusive of the bounding cysteine and phenylalanine, the CDR3 is 14 residues long. Solely the CDR3 DNA is kept, with 42 bases framed from the first base. Sequences SGHVS (CDR1) and FQNEAQ (CDR2) are obtained from the germline V gene. Beyond this particular receptor, the publication reports: Carriers of CMV infection plus the relevant HLA type were discriminated by the cumulative frequency of public TCR beta family members in the study cohort and in an independent approximately 400-donor cohort. The ex vivo response was dominated by HLA-C-restricted CMV-specific TCR beta clonotypes, and the single most frequent clonotype in two of eight donors was supplied by these HLA-C-restricted clonotypes.

At least ten counts were recorded for this clonotype. The antigen it recognizes is unknown. No much larger clone is present one base from it, and per-base qualities are unavailable. What this sample's treatment or condition label stands for: in vitro stimulation with specific CMV peptide epitopes to enrich CMV-specific T cells. The starting material was CD8+ T cells from cultured PBMCs, obtained from culture after CMV antigen stimulation. The V and J segments used are TRBV7-8 and TRBJ1-2; TRBD1 is possibly the D segment (6 matching bases). This clonotype was obtained from a human donor in good health (CMV status not recorded). Some clones in this sample may be carry-over from other donors' samples. The CDR3 region reads CASSSSWGAGGYTF. The nucleotide sequence reads as follows: TGTGCCAGCAGCTCTTCGTGGGGGGCCGGAGGCTACACCTTC.